These T cell receptor beta chains were read from a single sample in a study of blood T cell repertoires in COVID-19. Clones were read by immunoSEQ multiplex PCR, and TCRdb kept only the in-frame ones, dropping some. The table records roughly 14,000 clones, 85% to 90% of them present only once. Sequencing input: peripheral blood. The source is a woman aged 80 or older with COVID-19, enrolled during active disease. Each CDR3 is given with its conserved first and last residue. A D gene is named only where the DNA matches it firmly. Clone size is not always given. Where it is, it says once, few, many or a class for expanded clones.

J gene,CDR3 length,clone size,V gene,D gene,CDR3 DNA,CDR3 protein
TRBJ2-3,13,.,TRBV11-2,.,TGTGCCAGCAGCTTAGGTCGGGGGGATACGCAGTATTTT,CASSLGRGDTQYF
TRBJ2-2,16,.,TRBV25-1,TRBD2,TGTGCCAGCAGCCGGGGGACTAGCGGGGGGATCGGGGAGCTGTTTTTT,CASSRGTSGGIGELFF
TRBJ1-5,14,.,TRBV6-5,TRBD1,TGTGCCACCGGAGACAGGGGAAAAAATCAGCCCCAGCATTTT,CATGDRGKNQPQHF
TRBJ1-5,13,.,TRBV2,TRBD1,TGTGCCACCCAGGGACAGGGGTATCAGCCCCAGCATTTT,CATQGQGYQPQHF
TRBJ1-5,13,.,TRBV29-1,.,TGCAGCGTTGATGGGGGGGCAGGTCAGCCCCAGCATTTT,CSVDGGAGQPQHF
TRBJ1-2,16,.,TRBV27,.,TGTGCCAGCAGTCCTCGGATAAGGGGTGTTAACTATGGCTACACCTTC,CASSPRIRGVNYGYTF
TRBJ2-2,15,once,TRBV3-1/TRBV3-2,TRBD1,TGTGCCAGCAGCCCTTGGACAGGGACCACCGGGGAGCTGTTTTTT,CASSPWTGTTGELFF
TRBJ2-7,13,.,TRBV5-8,.,TGTGCCAGCAGCTTGCCAGGCGCCTACGAGCAGTACTTC,CASSLPGAYEQYF
TRBJ1-2,15,.,TRBV4-1,.,TGCGCCAGCAGCTCCGGCGGGAGGTCTAACTATGGCTACACCTTC,CASSSGGRSNYGYTF
TRBJ1-1,14,.,TRBV5-1,TRBD1,TGCGCCAGCAGATCCGGACAGGGGAACACTGAAGCTTTCTTT,CASRSGQGNTEAFF
TRBJ1-1,14,.,TRBV6-5,.,TGTGCCAGCAGTTCCGCCGTTGGGGAGACTGAAGCTTTCTTT,CASSSAVGETEAFF
TRBJ2-2,15,.,TRBV24-1,.,TGTGCCACCAGTGATCCGGGACAGAACACCGGGGAGCTGTTTTTT,CATSDPGQNTGELFF
TRBJ1-1,14,.,TRBV29-1,.,TGCAGCGTTCGGTTGACGGGGGAGAGGAACGGAGCTTTCTTT,CSVRLTGERNGAFF
TRBJ2-5,15,.,TRBV2,.,TGTGCCAGCAGTGAGACCCCACGTGGGCTGGTGGCCCAGTACTTC,CASSETPRGLVAQYF
TRBJ2-3,13,.,TRBV4-3,.,TGCGCCAGCAGCCAAGATCCCCAGGTCACGCAGTATTTT,CASSQDPQVTQYF
TRBJ2-2,16,.,TRBV28,TRBD2,TGTGCCAGCAGTTTAGAGGCTAGCGGGGCCACCGGGGAGCTGTTTTTT,CASSLEASGATGELFF
TRBJ1-2,16,.,TRBV3-1/TRBV3-2,TRBD1,TGTGCCAGCAGCCAGTACGGGGACAGTCCTAACTATGGCTACACCTTC,CASSQYGDSPNYGYTF
TRBJ2-2,14,.,TRBV2,.,TGTGCCAGCAGGACGGGTGCGAACACCGGGGAGCTGTTTTTT,CASRTGANTGELFF
TRBJ2-7,15,medium-sized,TRBV11-3,TRBD2,TGTGCCAGCAGCTTAGACGGGAGGGCCTCGGCCGAGCAGTACTTC,CASSLDGRASAEQYF
TRBJ2-5,13,.,TRBV19,.,TGTGCCAGTAGCCCGGCCGCTGGGCTGGCCCAGTACTTC,CASSPAAGLAQYF
TRBJ2-6,16,.,TRBV5-6,.,TGTGCCAGCAGCTTGCCCGGGGTAGATGGGGCCAACGTCCTGACTTTC,CASSLPGVDGANVLTF
TRBJ2-3,14,.,TRBV19,.,TGTGCCAGTCGAGAGGCGGGGTCCACAGATACGCAGTATTTT,CASREAGSTDTQYF
TRBJ2-7,13,.,TRBV18,TRBD1,TGTGCCAGCTCACGGACAGGGACCTACGAGCAGTACTTC,CASSRTGTYEQYF
TRBJ2-7,16,.,TRBV6-1,TRBD1,TGTGCCAGCAGTGCCAAAACCGGGACAGGGGTCTACGAGCAGTACTTC,CASSAKTGTGVYEQYF
TRBJ2-1,17,.,TRBV9,TRBD2,TGTGCCAGCAGCTACGGACTAGCGGGAGCGGGTTGGGGTGAGCAGTTCTTC,CASSYGLAGAGWGEQFF
TRBJ2-2,15,.,TRBV6-2/TRBV6-3,TRBD1,TGTGCCAGCAGTTTGACAGGGGGCCACACCGGGGAGCTGTTTTTT,CASSLTGGHTGELFF
TRBJ2-3,12,.,TRBV5-4,.,TGTGCCAGCAGCCTGAGCACAGATACGCAGTATTTT,CASSLSTDTQYF
TRBJ2-1,14,.,TRBV4-2,.,TGTGCCAGCAGCCAGACCCGGGAGTACAATGAGCAGTTCTTC,CASSQTREYNEQFF
TRBJ1-1,15,.,TRBV19,TRBD1,TGTGCCAGTAGTTCCGGGACAGGGATGAACACTGAAGCTTTCTTT,CASSSGTGMNTEAFF
TRBJ1-5,11,once,TRBV12-5,.,TGTGCTAGTGGGGGGGGGCAGCCCCAGCATTTT,CASGGGQPQHF
TRBJ2-5,15,few,TRBV6-2/TRBV6-3,TRBD2,TGTGCCAGCAGTTCCGCGGGGGGGCCGGGGGAGACCCAGTACTTC,CASSSAGGPGETQYF
TRBJ2-7,16,.,TRBV19,TRBD2,TGTGCCAGTAGTATAGGAGCTAGCGGGAGTGCCTACGAGCAGTACTTC,CASSIGASGSAYEQYF
TRBJ2-7,15,.,TRBV28,TRBD2,TGTGCCAGCAGTTACTTAGCGGGAGAGGTTGGCGAGCAGTACTTC,CASSYLAGEVGEQYF
TRBJ2-2,15,.,TRBV27,.,TGTGCCAGCAGTTTGAGTCCCGGGTTCACCGGGGAGCTGTTTTTT,CASSLSPGFTGELFF
TRBJ1-2,16,.,TRBV29-1,.,TGCAGCGTTGAAGATCCAGCGGGGGGGCGTACCTATGGCTACACCTTC,CSVEDPAGGRTYGYTF
TRBJ2-1,16,.,TRBV4-3,.,TGCGCCAGCAGCCATAGAGCCGCGGCCCCCTACAATGAGCAGTTCTTC,CASSHRAAAPYNEQFF
TRBJ2-2,15,.,TRBV29-1,.,TGCAGCGTTGGGTCAGAGACAGGGAACACCGGGGAGCTGTTTTTT,CSVGSETGNTGELFF
TRBJ2-2,14,.,TRBV7-8,.,TGTGCCAGCAGCTTAGGGCAAAGCACCGGGGAGCTGTTTTTT,CASSLGQSTGELFF
TRBJ2-1,19,.,TRBV5-1,TRBD2,TGCGCCAGCACCTGGGACGGGACTAGCGGGGGGGCCGTCAAGCTTGAGCAGTTCTTC,CASTWDGTSGGAVKLEQFF
TRBJ1-2,15,.,TRBV5-8,TRBD1,TGTGCCAGCAGCTCCCCGGGACAGACGTCGTATGGCTACACCTTC,CASSSPGQTSYGYTF
TRBJ2-3,13,.,TRBV7-9,.,TGTGCCAGCAGCGCCTCCGGGACTTACACGCAGTATTTT,CASSASGTYTQYF
TRBJ1-6,14,.,TRBV11-2,TRBD1,TGTGCCAGCAGCCCAGGGACAGTTAATTCACCCCTCCACTTT,CASSPGTVNSPLHF